The entry below gives a single T cell receptor (beta chain) sequence along with its context. No cognate antigen has been identified for it. Qualities for individual bases were not recorded, and no much larger clone is one base off. This record belongs to a study of cytomegalovirus exposure and HLA in healthy donors (dated by TCRdb to 2016 to 2017). Regarding the study in general: An earlier analysis of approximately 640 of the donors reported 250 to 300 Gb of sequence data and some 120 million unique TCR beta sequences from about 179 million T cells. An early release that covered fewer than 750 HLA-typed donors contained about 300 gigabases of sequencing data and 80 million or so unique TCR sequences. Of the roughly 400 genotyped donors, 81% fell in the genetic ancestry cluster associated with self-reported Caucasian donors. The aim of the study was to test whether cataloging public T cell receptors could identify signatures of past pathogen exposure. The study used immunosequencing to profile the T cell repertoires of about 670 subjects and linked those repertoires to cytomegalovirus serostatus. In addition to the first cohort of 666 subjects, a separate validation cohort of approximately 130 different subjects was used. High-throughput TCR immunosequencing, statistical association of individual TCRs with disease status, and machine learning were combined to predict cytomegalovirus infection status. To study patterns of TCR occurrence, a later analysis re-analyzed previously published TCR beta repertoires from just over 650 donors and added high-resolution HLA genotyping. The later analysis used no new phenotypic data to find candidate immune exposures, relying instead on TCR beta sequences and their occurrence across donors. An earlier analysis of around 580 of the donors used high-throughput TCR beta sequencing to judge whether each TCR beta V gene segment behaved as functional or pseudogenic. Alongside the repertoire data, information on donor age, sex, ethnicity and CMV serostatus was compiled. A later genetic analysis took genome-wide SNP genotypes for about 55% of the 666 donors and used that subset as a discovery cohort. Every repertoire in the discovery cohort had been generated on one and the same sequencing platform. HLA typing included class I and class II loci at four-digit resolution. Typing coverage differed by locus: A, B, C, DRB1 and DQB1 were typed in roughly 620-630 donors, DQA1 in 522, DPA1 in around 580, and DPB1 in about 450. Several DR-DQ haplotypes were treated as single units for association and clustering because of strong linkage in the cohort. Among several hundred genotyped donors of the cohort, an average of approximately 200,000 unique TCR beta nucleotide sequences was sequenced per donor, of which roughly 18% were non-productive.

The cohort was made up of approximately 670 healthy bone marrow donors. At the time of sampling, every cohort member was nominally healthy, though immune exposures that went unrecorded were likely present. The donor was CMV seronegative and belonged to the group of 350 or so seronegative cohort members. Each donor provided a peripheral blood sample, and peripheral blood mononuclear cells were used for TCR beta sequencing. Genomic DNA was extracted from the blood cell samples with the Qiagen DNeasy Blood Extraction Kit. Clipping removes 5 bases from V and 6 bases from J, with 10 as the unmatched junction base count. The CDR3 holds 15 amino acids from the cysteine to the phenylalanine. Only the CDR3 portion is preserved as DNA: 45 bases, with reading frame beginning at the first base. CDR1 is given as SGHTA and CDR2 as FQGNSA, both from the germline V gene. The protocol used for the library was the immunoSEQ multiplex PCR assay. For the multiplex PCR, a mixture combining 60 forward primers for TCR Vbeta segments and 13 reverse primers for TCR Jbeta segments was used. A multiplex PCR assay on genomic DNA amplified the CDR3 region of rearranged TCR beta genes. Amplified TCR beta libraries were sequenced as 87-base-pair reads on the Illumina HiSeq System. Per the original workflow: In a later analysis, 77 million or so unique TCR beta chains were counted across the roughly 670 repertoires, and approximately 11 million of these chains were shared by at least two donors. Raw reads were error-corrected and collapsed into unique sequences with a nearest-neighbor algorithm that merged closely related sequences to remove PCR and sequencing errors. Alignment of CDR3 sequences to IMGT reference sequences was used to assign V, D and J gene segments. For a sequence to be retained, at least a six-nucleotide match to both a V gene segment and a J gene segment was required. Rearrangements were classified as productive when the CDR3 lacked stop codons and remained in frame with V and J, and all other rearrangements were classified as non-productive. Following IMGT convention, CDR3 was defined as the stretch from the second conserved V-encoded cysteine up to the conserved J-encoded phenylalanine. The earlier analysis of some 580 of the donors excluded any sequence lacking an unambiguous match to a single V gene segment. In an earlier analysis of approximately 590 of the donors, V segments were called functional above 56.7% productive rearrangements and were called segregating when the between-donor standard deviation exceeded 5%. A statistical classification framework was developed to diagnose cytomegalovirus status using the catalog of TCR beta chain sequences. V and J gene assignment, in a later analysis, came from comparing TCR nucleotide sequences with IMGT/GENE-DB human TR gene sequences. Using the TCRdist pipeline, a later analysis assigned CDR3 sequences along with most-parsimonious VDJ recombination scenarios. In a later analysis, each TCR beta chain was defined by its CDR3 amino acid sequence together with its V-gene family, and reads without a unique V-gene family were excluded. As a way to deal with suspected cross-contamination and a sequencing artifact, a later analysis dropped hundreds of nucleotide sequences that were highly shared and had low generation probability. A later analysis calculated a clonal expansion index for each public chain from normalized within-repertoire ranks of inferred template counts. Generation probabilities in a later analysis came from a VDJ recombination model fitted to out-of-frame rearrangements, and those results were checked against IGoR. In a later analysis, TCR-TCR, TCR-HLA and TCR-CMV co-occurrence was scored with hypergeometric tests, and a repertoire-size bias correction was applied to TCR pairs. A later analysis estimated false discovery rates by permuting HLA or CMV assignments 20 times. A later analysis grouped co-occurring TCRs with DBSCAN, adding TCRdist sequence similarity when clustering within HLA-allele-positive subsets. Repertoires with fewer than 30,000 or more than 120,000 public chains, plus five repertoires with anomalous nucleotide sharing, were excluded from co-occurrence clustering. Sourced from immuneACCESS, this table was stored by TCRdb with only in-frame sequences that have V and J called. A share of the clones is absent; for the studies checked, an unresolved V gene accounts for under half, and the remainder has no known explanation. V and J calls and clone size are copied from that table; D and trimming were computed from the DNA. Within this sample are some 130,000 clones, with around 75% of them counted one time only. Over 3% of the sample rests with the top ten.

Beyond this particular receptor, the publication reports: Some IMGT-functional V segments, including TRBV6-2 and TRBV6-3, could not be distinguished by the 87-base-pair reads and were therefore excluded. A further reported finding was that TCR beta sequences accurately predicted the HLA-A and HLA-B alleles for most subjects in the first cohort. Roughly uniform sequencing depth across donors was assumed in presence/absence analyses, although this assumption may not hold. Because some donors lacked HLA typing at each locus, the association tests relied only on the typed subset. According to the authors, the approach could potentially be generalized to other disease states and immunological phenotypes. Most TCR sequences were seen in very few donors, while some public TCRs were found in many individuals. In a later analysis, the rate of TCR association differed among HLA loci, with DRB1 alleles having the most associated TCRs and HLA-C alleles having the fewest. Most CMV-associated TCR beta chains appeared to be HLA-restricted in a later analysis, and the HLA associations seemed to be driven largely by CMV exposure. A later analysis reported that several top co-occurrence clusters appeared linked to parvovirus B19, influenza, CMV and Epstein-Barr virus. For the cohort, immune exposure information was limited to CMV serostatus. The study listed 150 to 200 TCR beta chains as associated with cytomegalovirus. In a later analysis, HLA-associated TCR beta chains showed more clonal expansion and lower generation probabilities than non-associated chains that were equally common. A later analysis associated 15,000 to 20,000 TCR beta sequences with specific HLA alleles at a false discovery rate of 0.05. A cluster of highly shared sequence variants was judged likely to be a technical artifact of the sequencing pipeline. V-gene and J-gene trimming of TCR beta chains was associated with a missense DCLRE1C variant in a later genetic analysis, and the association was replicated in an independent cohort. The classifier was reported to diagnose cytomegalovirus status with high specificity and sensitivity in both the original cohort and the validation cohort. The cohort was sequenced for TCR beta chains only, and without alpha or paired-chain data the features that could be detected were limited. Approximately 16 rarely observed V segments, including chromosome 9 orphons, were excluded from the earlier analysis of about 500 of the donors because counts were too low. A later genetic analysis reported fewer N-insertions in productive TCRs among donors in an Asian-associated ancestry cluster than the roughly 620-donor mean. When HLA alleles, especially DR and DQ, strongly co-occurred, attributing TCR associations to individual alleles was difficult. In an earlier analysis of some 540 of the donors, most TCR beta V segments appeared in productive rearrangements about 87% or about 30% of the time, broadly matching IMGT annotations. A few of the identified cytomegalovirus-associated TCR beta chains were confirmed in vitro to be specific for cytomegalovirus antigens. Linkage disequilibrium might explain the correlated functional status among segregating V segments, but an unknown experimental factor could not be ruled out.

The chain links TRBV7-2 with TRBJ2-3; 8 central bases correspond to TRBD2. Sample: PBMCs. The origin of this receptor is a man aged 35 to 55 in good health and CMV-seronegative. CDR3 protein: CASSQRGGRWDTQYF. The DNA reads as follows: TGTGCCAGCAGCCAAAGGGGCGGGAGGTGGGATACGCAGTATTTT. The full variable domain, with segments outside the CDR3 supplied by the reference TRBV7-2 and TRBJ2-3 proteins, appears as GAGVSQSPSNKVTEKGKDVELRCDPISGHTALYWYRQSLGQGLEFLIYFQGNSAPDKSGLPSDRFSAERTGGSVSTLTIQRTQQEDSAVYLCASSQRGGRWDTQYFGPGTRLTVL.